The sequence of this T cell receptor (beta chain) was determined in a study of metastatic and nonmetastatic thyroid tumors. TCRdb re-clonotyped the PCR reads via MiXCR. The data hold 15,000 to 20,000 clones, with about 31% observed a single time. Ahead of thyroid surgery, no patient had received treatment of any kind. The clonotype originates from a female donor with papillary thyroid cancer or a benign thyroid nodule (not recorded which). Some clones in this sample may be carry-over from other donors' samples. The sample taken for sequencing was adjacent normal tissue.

This CDR3 is CASSHRLAGAVNEQFF. For the CDR3, the DNA is TGTGCCAGCAGTCACCGACTAGCGGGAGCCGTAAATGAGCAGTTCTTC. The chain joins TRBV27 to TRBJ2-1; 12 nucleotides line up with TRBD2. The trim removed 5 bases at V and 7 bases at J, leaving 9 bases unmatched. The CDR3 contains 16 residues. Germline values: CDR1 MNHEY, CDR2 SMNVEV (reference sequence).